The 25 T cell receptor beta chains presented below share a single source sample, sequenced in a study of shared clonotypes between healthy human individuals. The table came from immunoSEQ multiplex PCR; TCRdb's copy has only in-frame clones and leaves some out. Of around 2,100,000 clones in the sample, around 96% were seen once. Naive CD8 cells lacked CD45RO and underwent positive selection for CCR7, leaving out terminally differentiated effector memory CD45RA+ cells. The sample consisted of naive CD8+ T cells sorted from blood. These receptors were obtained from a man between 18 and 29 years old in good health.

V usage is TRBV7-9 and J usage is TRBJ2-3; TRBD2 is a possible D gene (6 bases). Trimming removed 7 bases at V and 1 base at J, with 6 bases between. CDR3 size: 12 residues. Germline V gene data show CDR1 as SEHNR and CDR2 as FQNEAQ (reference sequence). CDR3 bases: TGTGCCAGCACTAGCGGCACAGATACGCAGTATTTT. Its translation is CASTSGTDTQYF.

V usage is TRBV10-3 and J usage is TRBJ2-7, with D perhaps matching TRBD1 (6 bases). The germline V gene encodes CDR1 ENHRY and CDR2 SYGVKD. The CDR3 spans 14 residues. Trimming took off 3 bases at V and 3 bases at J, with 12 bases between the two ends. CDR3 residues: CAISDPTGLYEQYF. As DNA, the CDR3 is TGTGCCATCAGTGACCCGACAGGCCTCTACGAGCAGTACTTC.

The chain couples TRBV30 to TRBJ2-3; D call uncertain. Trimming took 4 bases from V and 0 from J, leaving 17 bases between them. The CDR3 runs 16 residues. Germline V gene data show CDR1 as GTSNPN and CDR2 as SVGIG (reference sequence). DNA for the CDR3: TGTGCCTGGATTGGACCTTTGGGATCTAGCACAGATACGCAGTATTTT. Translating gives CAWIGPLGSSTDTQYF.

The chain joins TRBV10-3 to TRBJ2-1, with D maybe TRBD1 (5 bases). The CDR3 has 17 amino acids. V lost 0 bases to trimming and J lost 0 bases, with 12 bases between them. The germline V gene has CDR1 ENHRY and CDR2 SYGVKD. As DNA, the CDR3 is TGTGCCATCAGTGAGTCGAGTCGACAGAGCTCCTACAATGAGCAGTTCTTC. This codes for CAISESSRQSSYNEQFF.

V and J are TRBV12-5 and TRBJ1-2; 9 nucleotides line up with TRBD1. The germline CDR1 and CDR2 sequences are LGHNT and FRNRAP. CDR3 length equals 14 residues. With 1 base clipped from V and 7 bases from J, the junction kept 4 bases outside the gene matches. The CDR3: CASGLDRGLVGYTF. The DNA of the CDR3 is TGTGCTAGTGGTTTGGACAGGGGGCTTGTTGGCTACACCTTC. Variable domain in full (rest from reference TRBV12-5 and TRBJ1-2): DARVTQTPRHKVTEMGQEVTMRCQPILGHNTVFWYRQTMMQGLELLAYFRNRAPLDDSGMPKDRFSAEMPDATLATLKIQPSEPRDSAVYFCASGLDRGLVGYTFGSGTRLTVV.

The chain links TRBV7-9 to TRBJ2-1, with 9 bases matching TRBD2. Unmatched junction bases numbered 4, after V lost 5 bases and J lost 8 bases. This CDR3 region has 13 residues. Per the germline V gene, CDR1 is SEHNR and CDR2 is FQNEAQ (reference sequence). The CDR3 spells CASSTRLADEQFF. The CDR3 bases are TGTGCCAGCAGCACCCGACTAGCGGATGAGCAGTTCTTC.

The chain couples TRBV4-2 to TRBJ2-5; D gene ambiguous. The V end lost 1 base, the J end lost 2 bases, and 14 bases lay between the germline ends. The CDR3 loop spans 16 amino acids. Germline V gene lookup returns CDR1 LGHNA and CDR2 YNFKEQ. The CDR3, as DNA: TGTGCCAGCAGCCAAGGCTTTTGGGCCGAACAAGAGACCCAGTACTTC. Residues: CASSQGFWAEQETQYF.

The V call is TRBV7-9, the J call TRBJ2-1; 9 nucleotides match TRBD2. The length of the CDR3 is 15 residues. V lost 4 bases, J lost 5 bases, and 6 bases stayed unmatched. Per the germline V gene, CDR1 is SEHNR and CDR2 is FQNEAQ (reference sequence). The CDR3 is CASSSPSGTNNEQFF. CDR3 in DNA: TGTGCCAGCAGCTCGCCTAGCGGGACCAACAATGAGCAGTTCTTC.

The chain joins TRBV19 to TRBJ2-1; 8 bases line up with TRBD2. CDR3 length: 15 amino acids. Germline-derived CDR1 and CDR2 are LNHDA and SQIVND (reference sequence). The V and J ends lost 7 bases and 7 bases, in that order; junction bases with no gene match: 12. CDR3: CASTVREGGWNEQFF. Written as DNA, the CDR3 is TGTGCCAGTACGGTACGGGAGGGGGGTTGGAATGAGCAGTTCTTC.

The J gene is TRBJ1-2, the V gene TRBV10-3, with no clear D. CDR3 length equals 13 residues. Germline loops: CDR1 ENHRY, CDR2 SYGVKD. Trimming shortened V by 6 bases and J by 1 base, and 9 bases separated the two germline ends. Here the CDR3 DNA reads TGTGCCATCAGGGCAGGAGATAACTATGGCTACACCTTC. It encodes CAIRAGDNYGYTF.

CDR3 loop: CAWNYRGIGNQPQHF. In nucleotides, the CDR3 is TGTGCCTGGAATTACAGGGGGATCGGAAATCAGCCCCAGCATTTT. The gene calls are TRBV30 and TRBJ1-5; 8 nucleotides line up with TRBD1. Trimming removed 4 bases from V and 4 bases from J; junction bases left unmatched: 9. CDR1 GTSNPN and CDR2 SVGIG come from the germline V gene (reference sequence). The CDR3 is 15 residues long.

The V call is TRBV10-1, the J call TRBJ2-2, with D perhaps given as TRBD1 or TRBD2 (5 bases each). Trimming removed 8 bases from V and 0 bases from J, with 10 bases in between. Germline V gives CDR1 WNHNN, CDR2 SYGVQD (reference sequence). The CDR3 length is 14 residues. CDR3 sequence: CASRGGTNTGELFF. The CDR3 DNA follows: TGCGCCAGCCGTGGGGGAACGAACACCGGGGAGCTGTTTTTT.

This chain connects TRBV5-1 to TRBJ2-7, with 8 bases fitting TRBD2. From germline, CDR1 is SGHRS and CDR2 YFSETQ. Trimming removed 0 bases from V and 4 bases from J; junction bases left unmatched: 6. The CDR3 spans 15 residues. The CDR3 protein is CASSLDPGGRYEQYF. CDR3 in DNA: TGCGCCAGCAGCTTGGATCCGGGGGGGCGGTACGAGCAGTACTTC.

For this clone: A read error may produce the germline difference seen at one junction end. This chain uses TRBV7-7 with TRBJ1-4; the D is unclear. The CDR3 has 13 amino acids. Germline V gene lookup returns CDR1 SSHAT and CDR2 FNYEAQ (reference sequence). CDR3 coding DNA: TGTGCTAGCAGCTTAGGGCCAGCTGAAAAACTGTTTTTT. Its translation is CASSLGPAEKLFF.

CDR3 in DNA: TGTGCCAGCAGCTTAGGCGGAAAACTGTTTTTT. Translation: CASSLGGKLFF. The genes are TRBV11-2 and TRBJ1-4; D ambiguous. The V gene lost 1 base and the J gene lost 10 bases, with 4 bases spanning the gap. Germline V CDR1 and CDR2: SGHAT, FQNNGV. CDR3 length equals 11 residues.

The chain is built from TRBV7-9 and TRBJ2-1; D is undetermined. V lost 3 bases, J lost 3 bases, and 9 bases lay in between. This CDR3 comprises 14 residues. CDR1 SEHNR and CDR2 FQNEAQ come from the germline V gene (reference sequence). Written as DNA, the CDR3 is TGTGCCAGCAGCTTGGGTCCTTACTACAATGAGCAGTTCTTC. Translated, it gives CASSLGPYYNEQFF.

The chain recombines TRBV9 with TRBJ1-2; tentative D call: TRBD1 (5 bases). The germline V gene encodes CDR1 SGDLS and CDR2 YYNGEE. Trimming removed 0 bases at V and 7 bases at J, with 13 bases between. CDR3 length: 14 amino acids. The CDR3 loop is CASSVEEGMGGYTF. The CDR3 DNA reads TGTGCCAGCAGCGTAGAAGAGGGGATGGGTGGCTACACCTTC. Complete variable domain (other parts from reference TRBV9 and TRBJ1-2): DSGVTQTPKHLITATGQRVTLRCSPRSGDLSVYWYQQSLDQGLQFLIQYYNGEERAKGNILERFSAQQFPDLHSELNLSSLELGDSALYFCASSVEEGMGGYTFGSGTRLTVV.

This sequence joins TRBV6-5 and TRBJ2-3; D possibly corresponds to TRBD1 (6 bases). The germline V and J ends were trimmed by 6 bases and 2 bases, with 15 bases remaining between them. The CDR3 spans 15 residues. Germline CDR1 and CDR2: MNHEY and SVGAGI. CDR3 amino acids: CASSLQGFSTDTQYF. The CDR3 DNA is TGTGCCAGCAGCCTTCAGGGGTTCTCCACAGATACGCAGTATTTT.

The CDR3 here is CASSLAWVGESEAFF. The CDR3 DNA sequence: TGTGCCAGCAGCTTAGCGTGGGTAGGAGAGAGTGAAGCTTTCTTT. This chain joins TRBV7-9 and TRBJ1-1; D remains ambiguous. The germline V gene encodes CDR1 SEHNR and CDR2 FQNEAQ (reference sequence). This CDR3 has 15 amino acids. V gave up 0 bases and J gave up 7 bases, with 15 bases separating them.

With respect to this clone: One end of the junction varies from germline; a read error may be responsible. In DNA form, the CDR3 reads TGTGCCAGTAGTATAAAGGCTTACCCCGGCGACTTC. Its translation: CASSIKAYPGDF. The rearrangement joins TRBV19 to TRBJ2-5; D ambiguous. CDR1 is LNHDA, CDR2 SQIVND, per germline (reference sequence). This CDR3 is built from 12 residues.

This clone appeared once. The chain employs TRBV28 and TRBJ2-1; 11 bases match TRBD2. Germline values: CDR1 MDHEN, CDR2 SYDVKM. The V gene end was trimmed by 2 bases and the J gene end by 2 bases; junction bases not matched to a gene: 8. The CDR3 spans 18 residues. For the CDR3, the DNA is TGTGCCAGCAGTTTACCTTCTCGACTAGCGGGACCCTACAATGAGCAGTTCTTC. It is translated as CASSLPSRLAGPYNEQFF. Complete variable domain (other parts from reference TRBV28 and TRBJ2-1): DVKVTQSSRYLVKRTGEKVFLECVQDMDHENMFWYRQDPGLGLRLIYFSYDVKMKEKGDIPEGYSVSREKKERFSLILESASTNQTSMYLCASSLPSRLAGPYNEQFFGPGTRLTVL.

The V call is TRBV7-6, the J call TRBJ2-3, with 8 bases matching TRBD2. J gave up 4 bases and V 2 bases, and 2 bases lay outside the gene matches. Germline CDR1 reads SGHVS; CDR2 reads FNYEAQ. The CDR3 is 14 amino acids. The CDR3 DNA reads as TGTGCCAGCAGCTTATCGGGAGGGGCAGATACGCAGTATTTT. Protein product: CASSLSGGADTQYF.

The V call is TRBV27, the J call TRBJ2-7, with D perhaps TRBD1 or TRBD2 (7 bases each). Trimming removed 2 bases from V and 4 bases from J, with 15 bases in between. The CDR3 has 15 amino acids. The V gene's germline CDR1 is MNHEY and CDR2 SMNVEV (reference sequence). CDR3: CASSLAQGGMYEQYF. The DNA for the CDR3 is TGTGCCAGCAGTTTAGCCCAGGGGGGGATGTACGAGCAGTACTTC.

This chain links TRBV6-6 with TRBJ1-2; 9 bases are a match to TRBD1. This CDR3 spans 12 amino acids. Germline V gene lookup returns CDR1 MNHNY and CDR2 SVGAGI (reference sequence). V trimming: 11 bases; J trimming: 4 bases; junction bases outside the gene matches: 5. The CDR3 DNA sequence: TGTGCCGGAGGACAGGGGCTCTATGGCTACACCTTC. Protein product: CAGGQGLYGYTF.

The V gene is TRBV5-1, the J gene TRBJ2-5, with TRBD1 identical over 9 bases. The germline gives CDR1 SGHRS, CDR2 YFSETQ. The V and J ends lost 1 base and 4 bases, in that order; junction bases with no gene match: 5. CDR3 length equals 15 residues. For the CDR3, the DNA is TGCGCCAGCAGCTTGATGGGACAGGGATCAGAGACCCAGTACTTC. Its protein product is CASSLMGQGSETQYF.